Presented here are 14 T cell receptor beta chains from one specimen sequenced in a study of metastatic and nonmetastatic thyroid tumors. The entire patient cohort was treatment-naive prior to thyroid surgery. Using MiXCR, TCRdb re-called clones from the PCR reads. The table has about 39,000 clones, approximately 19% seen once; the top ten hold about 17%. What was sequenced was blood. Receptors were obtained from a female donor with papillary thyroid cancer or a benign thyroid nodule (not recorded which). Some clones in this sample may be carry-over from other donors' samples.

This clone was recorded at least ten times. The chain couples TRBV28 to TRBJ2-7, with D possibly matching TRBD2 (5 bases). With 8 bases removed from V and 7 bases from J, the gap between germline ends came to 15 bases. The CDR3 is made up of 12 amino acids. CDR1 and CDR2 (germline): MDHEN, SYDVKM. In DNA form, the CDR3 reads TGTGCCAGCTCTGACTTTCGCGGGGAGCAGTACTTC. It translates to CASSDFRGEQYF.

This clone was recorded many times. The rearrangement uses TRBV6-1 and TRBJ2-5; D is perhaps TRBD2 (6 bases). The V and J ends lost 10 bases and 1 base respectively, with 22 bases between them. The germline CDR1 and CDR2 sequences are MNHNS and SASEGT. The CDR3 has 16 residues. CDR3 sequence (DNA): TGTGCCACCGCGGGGCCTGGGGCACGGATCCAAGAGACCCAGTACTTC. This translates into CATAGPGARIQETQYF.

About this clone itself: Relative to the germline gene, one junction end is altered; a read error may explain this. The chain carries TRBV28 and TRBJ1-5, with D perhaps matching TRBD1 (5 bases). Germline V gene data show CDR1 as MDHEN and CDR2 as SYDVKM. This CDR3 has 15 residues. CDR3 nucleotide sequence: TGTGCCAGCCGTTTATGGAGCGGGGGGAATCAGCACCAGCATTTT. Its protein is CASRLWSGGNQHQHF.

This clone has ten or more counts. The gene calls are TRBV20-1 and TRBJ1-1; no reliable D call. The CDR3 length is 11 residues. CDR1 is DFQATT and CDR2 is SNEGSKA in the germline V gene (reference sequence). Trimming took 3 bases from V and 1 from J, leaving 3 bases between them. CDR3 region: CSARENTEAFF. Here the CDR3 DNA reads TGCAGTGCTAGGGAGAACACTGAAGCTTTCTTT.

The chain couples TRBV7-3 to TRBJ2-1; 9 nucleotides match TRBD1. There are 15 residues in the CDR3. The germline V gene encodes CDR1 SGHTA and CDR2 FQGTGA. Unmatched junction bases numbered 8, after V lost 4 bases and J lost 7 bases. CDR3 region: CASSSAGTGRNEQFF. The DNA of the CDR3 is TGTGCCAGCAGCTCCGCCGGGACAGGGAGGAATGAGCAGTTCTTC.

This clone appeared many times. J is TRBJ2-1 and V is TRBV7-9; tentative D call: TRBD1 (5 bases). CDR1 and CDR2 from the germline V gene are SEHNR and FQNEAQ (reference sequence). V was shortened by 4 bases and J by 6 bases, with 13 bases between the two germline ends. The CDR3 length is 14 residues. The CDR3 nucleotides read TGTGCCAGCAGCTGGGCAGGGATAAGCAATGAGCAGTTCTTC. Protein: CASSWAGISNEQFF.

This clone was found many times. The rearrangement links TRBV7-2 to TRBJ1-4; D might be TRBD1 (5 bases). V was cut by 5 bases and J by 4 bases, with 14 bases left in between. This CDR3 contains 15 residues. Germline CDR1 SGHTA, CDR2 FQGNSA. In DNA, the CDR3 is TGTGCCAGCAGCGATTCCGGGACCCGTAATGAAAAACTGTTTTTT. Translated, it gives CASSDSGTRNEKLFF.

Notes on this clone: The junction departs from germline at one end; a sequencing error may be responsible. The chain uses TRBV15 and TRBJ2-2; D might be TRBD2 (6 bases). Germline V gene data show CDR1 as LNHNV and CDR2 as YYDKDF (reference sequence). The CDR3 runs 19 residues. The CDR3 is CATSRVGLAGGLNTGDLFF. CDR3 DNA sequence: TGTGCCACCAGCAGAGTAGGGCTAGCTGGAGGGTTAAACACCGGGGATCTGTTTTTT.

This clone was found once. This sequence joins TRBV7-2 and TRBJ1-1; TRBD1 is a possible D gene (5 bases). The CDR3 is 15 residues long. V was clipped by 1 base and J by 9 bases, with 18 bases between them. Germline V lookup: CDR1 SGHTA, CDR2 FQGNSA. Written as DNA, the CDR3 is TGTGCCAGCAGCTTAGGGCGGGGGTTGGACCCCCAAGCTTTCTTT. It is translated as CASSLGRGLDPQAFF.

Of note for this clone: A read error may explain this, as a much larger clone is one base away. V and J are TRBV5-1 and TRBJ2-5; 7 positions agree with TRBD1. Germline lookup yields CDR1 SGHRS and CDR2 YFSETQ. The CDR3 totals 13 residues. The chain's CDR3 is CASRSTGADTQYF. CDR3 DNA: TGCGCCAGCAGGTCAACAGGGGCAGATACCCAGTACTTT.

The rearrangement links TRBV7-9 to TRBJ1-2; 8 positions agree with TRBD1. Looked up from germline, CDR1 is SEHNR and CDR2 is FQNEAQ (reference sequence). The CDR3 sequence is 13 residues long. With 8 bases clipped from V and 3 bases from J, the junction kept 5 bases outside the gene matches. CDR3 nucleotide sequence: TGTGCCAGCGGGTCGACAGGGGACTATGGCTACACCTTC. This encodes CASGSTGDYGYTF.

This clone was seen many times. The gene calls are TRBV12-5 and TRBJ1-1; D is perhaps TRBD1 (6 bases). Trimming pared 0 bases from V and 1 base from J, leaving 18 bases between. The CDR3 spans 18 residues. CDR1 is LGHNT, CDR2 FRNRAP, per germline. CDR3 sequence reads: CASGLVLGRGQGNTEAFF. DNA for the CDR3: TGTGCTAGTGGTTTGGTACTCGGCAGGGGCCAAGGGAACACTGAAGCTTTCTTT.

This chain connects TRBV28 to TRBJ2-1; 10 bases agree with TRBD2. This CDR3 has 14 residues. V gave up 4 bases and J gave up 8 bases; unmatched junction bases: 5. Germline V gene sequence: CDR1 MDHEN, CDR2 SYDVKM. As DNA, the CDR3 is TGTGCCAGCAGTTCAGCGGGAGGGGGTGATGAGCAGTTCTTC. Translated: CASSSAGGGDEQFF.

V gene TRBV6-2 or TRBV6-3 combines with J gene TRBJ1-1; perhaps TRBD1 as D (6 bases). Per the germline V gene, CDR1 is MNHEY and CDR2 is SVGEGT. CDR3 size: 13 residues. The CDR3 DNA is TGTGCAAGAAGTTACAGGGACAACACTGAAGCTTTCTTT. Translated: CARSYRDNTEAFF.